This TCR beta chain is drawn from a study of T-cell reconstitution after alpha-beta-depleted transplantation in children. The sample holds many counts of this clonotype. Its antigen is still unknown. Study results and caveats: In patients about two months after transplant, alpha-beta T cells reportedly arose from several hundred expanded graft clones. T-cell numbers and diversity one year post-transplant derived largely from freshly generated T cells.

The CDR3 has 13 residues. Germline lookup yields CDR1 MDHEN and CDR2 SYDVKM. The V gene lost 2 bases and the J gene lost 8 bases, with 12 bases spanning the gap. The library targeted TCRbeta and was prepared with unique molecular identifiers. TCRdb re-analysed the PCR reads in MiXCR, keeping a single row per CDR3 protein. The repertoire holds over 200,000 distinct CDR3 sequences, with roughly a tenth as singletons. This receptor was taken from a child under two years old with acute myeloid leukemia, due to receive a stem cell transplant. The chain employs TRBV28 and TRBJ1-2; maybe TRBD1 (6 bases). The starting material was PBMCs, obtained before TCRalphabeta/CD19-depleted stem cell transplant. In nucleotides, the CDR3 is TGTGCCAGCAGTTTACGGGGGGCGCTGGGCTACACCTTC. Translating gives CASSLRGALGYTF.